The T cell receptor beta chain described here comes from a study of blood T cell repertoires in COVID-19. V shed 0 bases and J 6 bases; nucleotides not matched to a gene: 5. Germline V lookup: CDR1 MNHNY, CDR2 SVGAGI (reference sequence). There are 15 residues in the CDR3. The assay was immunoSEQ multiplex PCR, and TCRdb's table has in-frame clones only and misses some. Counted here are around 300,000 clones, around 87% occurring once; the ten biggest clones make up over 2%. The receptor's source is a young woman who had recovered from COVID-19. The source material was PBMCs or T cells enriched from blood (not recorded which). V gene TRBV6-6 combines with J gene TRBJ1-5; 7 bases are shared with TRBD1. CDR3 bases: TGTGCCAGCAGTTACTCAGGGGGCTCGGGTCAGCCCCAGCATTTT. Its translation is CASSYSGGSGQPQHF.